This T cell receptor (beta chain) derives from a study of shared clonotypes between healthy human individuals. Sequencing was performed with immunoSEQ multiplex PCR; in TCRdb, only in-frame clones are kept and a portion is missing. The table records 2 million to 2.5 million clones, about nine tenths of them present only once. The CDR3 is 14 residues long. V was pared by 7 bases and J by 4 bases, with 16 bases between. The germline gives CDR1 MNHNY, CDR2 SVGAGI (reference sequence). The chain is built from TRBV6-6 and TRBJ1-1, with a tentative D call TRBD1 (6 bases). The receptor was isolated from a man aged 18-30 years in good health. Some clones in this sample may be carry-over from other donors' samples. Source material: naive CD4+ T cells from PBMCs. Subset noted: CD45RA+ positively selected. This CDR3 reads CASKEVQGFTEAFF. The CDR3 DNA reads TGTGCCAGCAAAGAAGTTCAGGGGTTCACTGAAGCTTTCTTT.